Listed below are T cell receptor beta chains from one sample, sequenced in a study of identical twins. TCRdb ran MiXCR on the 5' RACE reads and lists one entry per CDR3 protein. The sample carries a few hundred thousand distinct CDR3 sequences, approximately 24% recorded once. The data were also submitted as part of a second study, on T cells expressing NK-cell markers.

Material for sequencing was CD4+ T cells sorted from blood. Receptors were obtained from a woman aged 18-35 years in good health. Each CDR3 is given with its conserved first and last residue. The D gene is left open where the match is weak. Where a row states a size, it is once, few, many or the class of an expanded clone; other rows omit it.

TRBJ1-6,TRBV23-1,.,TRBD1,TGCGCCAGCAGTCAATCGATGGCCAGGGGGCATCCTTCACCCCTCCACTTT,CASSQSMARGHPSPLHF
TRBJ2-1,TRBV7-2,few,TRBD2,TGTGCCAGCAGCTCTTCTAGCGGGGGGTACAATGAGCAGTTCTTC,CASSSSSGGYNEQFF
TRBJ1-1,TRBV4-3,.,.,TGCGCCAGCAGCCAAGTCGTGGTGAACACTGAAGCTTTCTTT,CASSQVVVNTEAFF
TRBJ2-7,TRBV2,few,.,TGTGCCAGCGGACCGAGGGGGGGCCCCGACGAGCAGTACTTC,CASGPRGGPDEQYF
TRBJ2-1,TRBV7-6,many,.,TGTGCCAGCGGTCGGTCCTACAATGAGCAGTTCTTC,CASGRSYNEQFF
TRBJ2-7,TRBV6-1,.,TRBD1,TGTGCCAGCAGTGAACGCCAGGGGGTCAACTACGAGCAGTACTTC,CASSERQGVNYEQYF
TRBJ2-1,TRBV20-1,few,TRBD2,TGCAGTGCTACTAGCGGGATGGTGGATGAGCAGTTCTTC,CSATSGMVDEQFF
TRBJ2-7,TRBV7-2,.,.,TGTGCCAGCAGCTTAGCCGCCCGCCGGGGCGAGCAGTACTTC,CASSLAARRGEQYF
TRBJ2-1,TRBV7-2,.,.,TGTGCCAGCAGTCTAACCCGGGACTTCTACAATGAGCAGTTCTTC,CASSLTRDFYNEQFF
TRBJ2-7,TRBV12-3/TRBV12-4,.,TRBD2,TGTGCCAGCTCTTCCCACTGGGGGCTAGCGGGAACTTACGAGCAGTACTTC,CASSSHWGLAGTYEQYF
TRBJ2-5,TRBV6-1,few,TRBD2,TGTGCCAGCACACCTCCGGGGGGGGAGACCCAGTACTTC,CASTPPGGETQYF
TRBJ1-6,TRBV5-1,.,.,TGCGCCAGCAGGCCCACCGGGAGTTCACCCCTCCACTTT,CASRPTGSSPLHF
TRBJ2-7,TRBV3-1,.,.,TGTGCCAGCAGCCACGGCTACGAGCAGTACTTC,CASSHGYEQYF
TRBJ2-7,TRBV12-3/TRBV12-4,few,.,TGTGCCAGCAGTAACAGGGTACTACGGGCCTACGAGCAGTACTTC,CASSNRVLRAYEQYF
TRBJ1-2,TRBV20-1,few,.,TGCAGTGCGCGACGTGTCTATGGCTACACCTTC,CSARRVYGYTF
TRBJ1-2,TRBV27,.,.,TGTGCCAGCAGTCCGAGGGGTAGCGGCTACACCTTC,CASSPRGSGYTF
TRBJ2-3,TRBV12-3/TRBV12-4,once,TRBD2,TGTGCCAGCAGATATAGCGGGGCTTATGATACGCAGTATTTT,CASRYSGAYDTQYF
TRBJ2-3,TRBV7-2,few,.,TGTGCCAGCAGCTTAGCGCCTCCCACCTTTGGAGTAGATACGCAGTATTTT,CASSLAPPTFGVDTQYF
TRBJ2-3,TRBV5-6,few,TRBD2,TGTGCCAGCAGCTTGCCCCTGACTAGCGGGGGTGGTACGCAGTATTTT,CASSLPLTSGGGTQYF
TRBJ1-1,TRBV6-5,few,.,TGTGCCAGCAGTTACTCGATGGGGAGGAACACTGAAGCTTTCTTT,CASSYSMGRNTEAFF
TRBJ2-1,TRBV18,.,TRBD1,TGTGCCAGCTCGCTTGGATACAGGGGGCAGGGCAATGAGCAGTTCTTC,CASSLGYRGQGNEQFF
TRBJ1-2,TRBV5-1,.,TRBD1,TGCGCCAGCAGCTTCCCTGGGACAGGGCGAGGATCCGGCTACACCTTC,CASSFPGTGRGSGYTF
TRBJ2-7,TRBV5-1,many,TRBD1,TGCGCCAGCAGCTTGGCTACTTACGGTAGGGGGCACGAGCAGTACTTC,CASSLATYGRGHEQYF
TRBJ2-5,TRBV29-1,.,.,TGCAGCTTCCTACACGGCAGGGTTTGGCAAGAGACCCAGTACTTC,CSFLHGRVWQETQYF
TRBJ2-1,TRBV5-1,.,.,TGCGCCAGCAGCTTGGGGGGGGCGGGAGTGTTTCTAATCAATGAGCAGTTCTTC,CASSLGGAGVFLINEQFF
TRBJ2-5,TRBV19,few,TRBD2,TGTGCCAGTAGTATAGGTCGACTAGCGGGAGGAGAGACCCAGTACTTC,CASSIGRLAGGETQYF
TRBJ2-1,TRBV4-3,many,TRBD2,TGCGCCAGCAGCCTCGGACTAGCGGGAGCCTACAATGAGCAGTTCTTC,CASSLGLAGAYNEQFF
TRBJ2-1,TRBV3-1,.,TRBD2,TGTGCCAGCTCCCCTCTAGCGGGTGAGCAGTTCTTC,CASSPLAGEQFF
TRBJ1-4,TRBV6-1,few,.,TGTGCCAGCAGTCTGTTAGGGGTTAATGAAAAACTGTTTTTT,CASSLLGVNEKLFF
TRBJ2-2,TRBV12-3/TRBV12-4,few,.,TGTGCCAGCAGTTTTGACATGGGAAGGGAGCTGTTTTTT,CASSFDMGRELFF
TRBJ2-3,TRBV12-3/TRBV12-4,many,.,TGTGCCAGCAGTCCCCTAGGATCAGATACGCAGTATTTT,CASSPLGSDTQYF
TRBJ1-3,TRBV12-3/TRBV12-4,.,TRBD1,TGTGCCAGCAGTCAAGCCCACAGGGGATTGGACACCATATATTTT,CASSQAHRGLDTIYF
TRBJ2-2,TRBV20-1,few,.,TGCAGTGCTAGGGGGACCACCGGGGAGCTGTTTTTT,CSARGTTGELFF
TRBJ2-1,TRBV20-1,few,TRBD2,TGCAGTGCTACTAGGACTAGCGGGAAAGCTGAGCAGTTCTTC,CSATRTSGKAEQFF
TRBJ2-7,TRBV6-1,few,.,TGTGCCAGTACGGAGACGTTCTACTACGAGCAGTACTTC,CASTETFYYEQYF
TRBJ2-7,TRBV7-2,few,.,TGTGCCAGCAGCCAAAGGAGTGGACAGTCCTACGAGCAGTACTTC,CASSQRSGQSYEQYF
TRBJ2-1,TRBV12-3/TRBV12-4,few,TRBD1,TGTGCCAGCAGTTTTGGGACAGTCTCCTACAATGAGCAGTTCTTC,CASSFGTVSYNEQFF
TRBJ2-7,TRBV18,.,.,TGTGCCAGCTCAGCATCAGGGTTCCACGAGCAGTACTTC,CASSASGFHEQYF
TRBJ1-1,TRBV20-1,.,.,TGCAGTGCTGTGACAGCAGAAGCTTTCTTT,CSAVTAEAFF
TRBJ2-1,TRBV9,few,.,TGTGCCAGCAGCGTTGACGGGAGCCCTCGGAATGAGCAGTTCTTC,CASSVDGSPRNEQFF
TRBJ1-5,TRBV15,many,.,TGTGCCACCAGCAGAGATAAGGGCAGTAATCAGCCCCAGCATTTT,CATSRDKGSNQPQHF
TRBJ2-7,TRBV20-1,.,.,TGCAGTGCTCCGACCCGGGAGACCTACGAGCAGTACTTC,CSAPTRETYEQYF
TRBJ2-1,TRBV7-3,few,TRBD2,TGTGCCAGCAGCTTCACTAGCGGGGGGGCCGATTCCTACAATGAGCAGTTCTTC,CASSFTSGGADSYNEQFF
TRBJ2-3,TRBV16,.,.,TGTGCCAGCAGCCATCCCAGCCGGCTCCCAGATACGCAGTATTTT,CASSHPSRLPDTQYF
TRBJ1-4,TRBV19,.,.,TGTGCCAGTAGTTGGGGGAGGCCCGAAAAACTGTTTTTT,CASSWGRPEKLFF
TRBJ2-7,TRBV7-2,few,.,TGTGCCAGCAGCCCTAACAGGAACGAGCAGTACTTC,CASSPNRNEQYF
TRBJ2-3,TRBV20-1,.,TRBD2,TGCAGTGCTAGTGCTAGCGGGAGTCGAGGAGATACGCAGTATTTT,CSASASGSRGDTQYF
TRBJ1-1,TRBV4-3,few,TRBD1,TGCGCCAGCAGCCAGACAGGGGCGGGTTCTGAAGCTTTCTTT,CASSQTGAGSEAFF
TRBJ2-1,TRBV9,.,.,TGTGCCAGCAGCGTAGAGAGCCGCAGCAGGGAGCAGTTCTTC,CASSVESRSREQFF
TRBJ2-7,TRBV12-3/TRBV12-4,few,.,TGTGCCAGCAGTCCCCAGACAGGTTACGAGCAGTACTTC,CASSPQTGYEQYF
TRBJ2-3,TRBV28,.,TRBD2,TGTGCCAGCATCCCTAGCGGGAGGGGTCCAGATACGCAGTATTTT,CASIPSGRGPDTQYF